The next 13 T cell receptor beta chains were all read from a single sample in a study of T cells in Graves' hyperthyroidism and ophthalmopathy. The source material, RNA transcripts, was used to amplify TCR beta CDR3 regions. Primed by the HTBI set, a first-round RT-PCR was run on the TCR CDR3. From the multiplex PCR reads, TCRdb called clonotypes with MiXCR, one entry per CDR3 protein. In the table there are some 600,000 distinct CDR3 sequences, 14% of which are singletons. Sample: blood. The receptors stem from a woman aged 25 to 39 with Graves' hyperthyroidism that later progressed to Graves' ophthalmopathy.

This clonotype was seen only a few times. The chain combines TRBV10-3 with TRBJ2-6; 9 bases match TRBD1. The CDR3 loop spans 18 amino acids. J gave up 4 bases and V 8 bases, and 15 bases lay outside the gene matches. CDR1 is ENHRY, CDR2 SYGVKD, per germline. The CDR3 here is CAIAEGDRAPQGANVLTF. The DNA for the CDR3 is TGTGCCATCGCAGAGGGGGACAGGGCACCCCAGGGGGCCAACGTCCTGACTTTC.

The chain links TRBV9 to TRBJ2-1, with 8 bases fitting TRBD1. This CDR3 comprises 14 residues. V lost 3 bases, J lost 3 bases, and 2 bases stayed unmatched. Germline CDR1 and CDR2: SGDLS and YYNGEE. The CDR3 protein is CASSAGQGYNEQFF. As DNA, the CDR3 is TGTGCCAGCAGCGCAGGACAGGGCTACAATGAGCAGTTCTTC. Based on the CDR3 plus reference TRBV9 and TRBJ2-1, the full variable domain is DSGVTQTPKHLITATGQRVTLRCSPRSGDLSVYWYQQSLDQGLQFLIQYYNGEERAKGNILERFSAQQFPDLHSELNLSSLELGDSALYFCASSAGQGYNEQFFGPGTRLTVL.

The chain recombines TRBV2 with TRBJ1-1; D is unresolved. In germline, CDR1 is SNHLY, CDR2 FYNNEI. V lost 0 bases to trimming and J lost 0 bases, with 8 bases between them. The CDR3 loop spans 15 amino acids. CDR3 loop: CASSEAGFMNTEAFF. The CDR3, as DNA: TGTGCCAGCAGTGAAGCCGGGTTCATGAACACTGAAGCTTTCTTT.

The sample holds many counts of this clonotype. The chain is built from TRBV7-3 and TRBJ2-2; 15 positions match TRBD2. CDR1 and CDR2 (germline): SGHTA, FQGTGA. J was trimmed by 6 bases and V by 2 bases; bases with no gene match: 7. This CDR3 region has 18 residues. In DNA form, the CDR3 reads TGTGCCAGCAGCTTACTTGGACTAGCGGGAGGGCCTTCCGGGGAGCTGTTTTTT. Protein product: CASSLLGLAGGPSGELFF.

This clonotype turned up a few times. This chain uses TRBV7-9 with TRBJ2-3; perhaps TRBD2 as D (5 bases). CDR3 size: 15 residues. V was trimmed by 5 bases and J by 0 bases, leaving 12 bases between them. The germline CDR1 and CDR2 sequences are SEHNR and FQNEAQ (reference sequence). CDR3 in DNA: TGTGCCAGCAGCCACGGGATAGGGAGCACAGATACGCAGTATTTT. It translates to CASSHGIGSTDTQYF.

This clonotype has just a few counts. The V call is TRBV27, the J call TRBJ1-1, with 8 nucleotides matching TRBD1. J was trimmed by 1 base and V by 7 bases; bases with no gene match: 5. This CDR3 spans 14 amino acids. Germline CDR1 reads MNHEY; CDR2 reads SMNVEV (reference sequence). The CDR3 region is CASIRTGWNTEAFF. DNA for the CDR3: TGTGCCAGCATTCGGACAGGGTGGAACACTGAAGCTTTCTTT.

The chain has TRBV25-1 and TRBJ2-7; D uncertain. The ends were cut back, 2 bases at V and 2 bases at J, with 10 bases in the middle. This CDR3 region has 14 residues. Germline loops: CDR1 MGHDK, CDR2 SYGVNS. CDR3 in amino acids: CASSEIYSTYEQYF. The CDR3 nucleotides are TGTGCCAGCAGTGAAATCTACAGTACCTACGAGCAGTACTTC.

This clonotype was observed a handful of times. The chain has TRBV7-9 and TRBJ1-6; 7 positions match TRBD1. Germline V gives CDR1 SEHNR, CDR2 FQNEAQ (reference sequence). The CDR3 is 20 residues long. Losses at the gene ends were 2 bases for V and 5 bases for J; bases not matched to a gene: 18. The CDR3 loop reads CASSLQGVISGPRNNSPLHF. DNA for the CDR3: TGTGCCAGCAGCTTACAGGGGGTCATCTCGGGTCCCAGAAATAATTCACCCCTCCACTTT.

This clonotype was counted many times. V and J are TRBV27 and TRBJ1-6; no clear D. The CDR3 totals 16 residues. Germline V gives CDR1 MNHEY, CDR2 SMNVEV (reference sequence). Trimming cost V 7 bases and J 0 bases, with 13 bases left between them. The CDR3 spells CASMGIWSSYNSPLHF. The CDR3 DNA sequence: TGTGCCAGCATGGGCATTTGGAGCTCCTATAATTCACCCCTCCACTTT.

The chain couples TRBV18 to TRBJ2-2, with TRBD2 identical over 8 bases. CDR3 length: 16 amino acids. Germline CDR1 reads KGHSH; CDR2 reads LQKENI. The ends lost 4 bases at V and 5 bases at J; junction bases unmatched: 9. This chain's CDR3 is CASSLTSGDGTGELFF. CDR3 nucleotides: TGTGCCAGCTCACTCACTAGCGGAGATGGTACCGGGGAGCTGTTTTTT. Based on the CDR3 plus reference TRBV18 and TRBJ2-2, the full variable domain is NAGVMQNPRHLVRRRGQEARLRCSPMKGHSHVYWYRQLPEEGLKFMVYLQKENIIDESGMPKERFSAEFPKEGPSILRIQQVVRGDSAAYFCASSLTSGDGTGELFFGEGSRLTVL.

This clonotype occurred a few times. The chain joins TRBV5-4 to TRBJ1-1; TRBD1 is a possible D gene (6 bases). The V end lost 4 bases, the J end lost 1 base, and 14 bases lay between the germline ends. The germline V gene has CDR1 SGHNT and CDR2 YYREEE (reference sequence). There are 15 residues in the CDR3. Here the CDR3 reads CASSPEGGGNTEAFF. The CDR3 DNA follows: TGTGCCAGCAGCCCTGAGGGGGGTGGGAACACTGAAGCTTTCTTT.

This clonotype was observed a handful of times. The CDR3 sequence is CASSAPVTAGELFF. The CDR3 region has the DNA TGTGCCAGCAGTGCCCCAGTCACTGCCGGGGAGCTGTTTTTT. This rearrangement joins TRBV28 to TRBJ2-2; D gene unclear. Germline CDR1 MDHEN, CDR2 SYDVKM. V was pared by 5 bases and J by 6 bases, with 13 bases between. This CDR3 is 14 amino acids long.

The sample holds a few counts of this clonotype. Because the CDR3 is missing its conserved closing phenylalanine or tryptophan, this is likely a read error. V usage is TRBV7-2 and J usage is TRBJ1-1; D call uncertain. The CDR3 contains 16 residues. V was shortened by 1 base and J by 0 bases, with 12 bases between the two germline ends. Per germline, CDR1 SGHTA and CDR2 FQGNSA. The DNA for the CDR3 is TGTGCCAGCAGCTTAGTTCTTGCGGTATTGAACACTGAAGCTTTCCTT. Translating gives CASSLVLAVLNTEAFL.